These 14 T cell receptor beta chains were all obtained from the same sample, sequenced in a study of tumor-infiltrating lymphocytes in primary liver carcinoma. DNA and RNA were both co-extracted from about 20-30 mg of bulk tissue that had not been sorted. The investigators made TCR beta cDNA from 500 ng total RNA, using a constant-region primer. Generation of the TCR beta libraries relied on three nested multiplex PCR rounds using slightly modified ARM-PCR. Each of the first two PCR rounds ran approximately 9 cycles with TRBV1-TRBV30 forward and C-beta reverse primers. From the multiplex PCR reads, TCRdb called clonotypes with MiXCR, one entry per CDR3 protein. The top ten clones hold more than 7% of a sample with 100,000 to 150,000 distinct CDR3 sequences, 64% of them seen once. The sample comprised liver tumor tissue from sampling region 3. Indicated subset: tumor region T3, left-lateral pole. The receptors derive from a woman in her fifties or sixties with primary liver carcinoma and hepatitis B virus infection.

Turning to this clonotype: The junction and the germline gene differ at one end; a read error may be behind it. This sequence joins TRBV11-3 and TRBJ2-7, with D possibly being TRBD1 or TRBD2 (5 bases each). CDR3 length: 17 amino acids. From germline, CDR1 is SGHNT and CDR2 YENEEA. The CDR3 spells CTSTYGDGPFNPYEQYF. CDR3 bases: TGTACCAGCACCTATGGGGACGGACCATTCAACCCCTATGAGCAGTACTTC.

Notes on this clonotype: Because it lacks the conserved phenylalanine or tryptophan at the end, this CDR3 is likely a read error. The rearrangement joins TRBV6-5 to TRBJ1-2; tentatively, D is TRBD1 (5 bases). Germline assignment: CDR1 MNHEY and CDR2 SVGAGI. The CDR3 runs 14 residues. The CDR3 spells CASSYDGTGYDYTL. The CDR3 DNA reads as TGTGCCAGCAGTTACGACGGGACGGGTTATGACTACACCTTA.

Regarding this clonotype: Because it lacks the conserved phenylalanine or tryptophan at the end, this CDR3 is likely a read error. V and J are TRBV4-1 and TRBJ1-2, with 7 bases lining up with TRBD1. V shed 3 bases, J shed 4 bases, and the junction held 5 bases outside the gene matches. CDR1 is MGHRA and CDR2 is YSYEKL in the germline V gene. This CDR3 is 14 amino acids long. This CDR3 is CASSQAGGSYGYTL. The CDR3 nucleotides are TGCGCCAGCAGCCAGGCAGGGGGATCCTATGGCTACACCCTC.

Of note for this clonotype: A much larger clone is a single base away; this may be a read error. The chain links TRBV5-4 to TRBJ2-7, with D maybe TRBD2 (5 bases). This CDR3 has 14 amino acids. Germline-derived CDR1 and CDR2 are SGHNT and YYREEE (reference sequence). V was trimmed by 3 bases and J by 5 bases, leaving 15 bases between them. The CDR3 is CASSSVRASDEQYF. The CDR3 bases are TGTGCCAGCAGCTCCGTGAGGGCCTCGGACGAGCAGTACTTC.

About this clonotype: One junction end disagrees with the germline gene, perhaps due to a read error. In DNA form, the CDR3 reads TGCGCCAGCATCTTGGCCACTAGCTGGGTCACAGATACGCAGTATTTT. Translated: CASILATSWVTDTQYF. This sequence joins TRBV5-1 and TRBJ2-3; TRBD2 is a possible D gene (6 bases). The CDR3 runs to 16 residues. Germline-derived CDR1 and CDR2 are SGHRS and YFSETQ.

This clonotype has a handful of counts. This rearrangement joins TRBV12-3 or TRBV12-4 to TRBJ2-7, with TRBD1 as a possible D gene (6 bases). CDR3 length: 16 amino acids. V lost 6 bases and J 2 bases, leaving 20 bases between the germline ends. CDR3 sequence: CASSAASSRGTYEQYF. CDR3 nucleotide sequence: TGTGCCAGCAGCGCTGCTTCTTCCAGGGGTACCTACGAGCAGTACTTC.

With respect to this clonotype: This clone may be a read error of a much larger clone one base away. The rearrangement joins TRBV4-1 to TRBJ2-3, with 7 nucleotides matching TRBD1. The CDR3 contains 15 residues. CDR1 is MGHRA and CDR2 is YSYEKL in the germline V gene. CDR3 sequence reads: CAGSQDHRGTDTQYF. In DNA, the CDR3 is TGCGCCGGCAGCCAAGATCACAGGGGAACAGATACGCAGTATTTT.

About this clonotype: The junction does not match germline at one end; this may be a read error. The chain has TRBV30 and TRBJ1-1, with 7 bases aligning to TRBD1. CDR1 and CDR2 from the germline V gene are GTSNPN and SVGIG (reference sequence). The CDR3 is made up of 14 amino acids. CDR3 DNA sequence: TGTACCTGGATGCAGGGGGGATCGGGGACTGAAGCTTTCTTT. Its translation: CTWMQGGSGTEAFF.

This clonotype was counted once. Without the conserved terminal phenylalanine or tryptophan, this CDR3 likely stems from a read error. This rearrangement joins TRBV6-1 to TRBJ1-5; TRBD1 might be the D (5 bases). The ends were cut back, 3 bases at V and 0 bases at J, with 12 bases in the middle. The CDR3 has 16 amino acids. Germline CDR1 reads MNHNS; CDR2 reads SASEGT. The CDR3 DNA sequence: TGTGCCAGCAGTGAGCGTGGACATTTTAGCAATCAGCCCCAGCATCTT. It yields the protein CASSERGHFSNQPQHL.

On this clonotype: Compared with germline, one end of the junction differs, possibly owing to a read error. The chain is built from TRBV11-2 and TRBJ1-1; D may be TRBD1 (5 bases). CDR3 size: 20 residues. CDR1 is SGHAT, CDR2 FQNNGV, per germline. DNA of the CDR3: TGTGCCAGCAGCCCACATCAGCACGGACACCTTCGCTTTTGGGGCCGTGAAGCTTACTTT. This translates into CASSPHQHGHLRFWGREAYF.

This clonotype appeared many times. DNA for the CDR3: TGCAGCGTTGTGGCCCCTAGCACAGATACGCAGTATTTT. Translated: CSVVAPSTDTQYF. V and J are TRBV29-1 and TRBJ2-3; no definite D call. V was shortened by 4 bases and J by 0 bases, with 8 bases between the two germline ends. The V gene's germline CDR1 is SQVTM and CDR2 ANQGSEA. The CDR3 extends over 13 amino acids.

The chain employs TRBV11-2 and TRBJ2-7; D is tentatively TRBD1 or TRBD2 (5 bases each). Between the trimmed V and J ends, which lost 11 bases and 4 bases, there was a span of 21 bases. CDR1 SGHAT and CDR2 FQNNGV come from the germline V gene. This CDR3 has 14 amino acids. CDR3 nucleotides: TGTGCCTGCCGCTTTGGGGGAGCTAGTTACGAGCAGTACTTC. As protein: CACRFGGASYEQYF. The full variable domain, with the rest looked up from reference TRBV11-2 and TRBJ2-7, is EAGVAQSPRYKIIEKRQSVAFWCNPISGHATLYWYQQILGQGPKLLIQFQNNGVVDDSQLPKDRFSAERLKGVDSTLKIQPAKLEDSAVYLCACRFGGASYEQYFGPGTRLTVT.

Of note for this clonotype: A much larger clone lies a single base off, so this may be a read error. The chain links TRBV12-3 or TRBV12-4 to TRBJ2-7; D might be TRBD1 (6 bases). The CDR3 runs to 13 residues. The V end was cut by 7 bases, the J end by 2 bases, with 12 bases between. CDR3 coding DNA: TGTGCCAGCACCTTAGGGGGTGCCTACGAGCAGTACTTC. Protein sequence: CASTLGGAYEQYF.

On this clonotype itself: Just one base apart from a much larger clone, this may be a read error. The chain is built from TRBV28 and TRBJ2-1, with 14 bases matching TRBD2. With 6 bases clipped from V and 8 bases from J, the junction kept 18 bases outside the gene matches. Germline V gene data show CDR1 as MDHEN and CDR2 as SYDVKM. The CDR3 extends over 19 amino acids. The CDR3 DNA sequence: TGTGCCAGCAGGGGATGGCTCGGGACTAGCGGGAGATCTATAGATGAGCAGTTCTTC. Its translation: CASRGWLGTSGRSIDEQFF.